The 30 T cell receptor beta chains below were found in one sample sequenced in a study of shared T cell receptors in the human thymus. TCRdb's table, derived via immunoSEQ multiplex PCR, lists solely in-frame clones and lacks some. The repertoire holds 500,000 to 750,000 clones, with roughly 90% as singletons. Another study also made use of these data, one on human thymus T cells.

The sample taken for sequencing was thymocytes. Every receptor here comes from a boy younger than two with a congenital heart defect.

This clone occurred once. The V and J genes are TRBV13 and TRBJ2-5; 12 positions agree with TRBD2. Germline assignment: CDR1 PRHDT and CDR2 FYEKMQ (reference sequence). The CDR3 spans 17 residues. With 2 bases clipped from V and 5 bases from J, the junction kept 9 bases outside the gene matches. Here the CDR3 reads CASSLSLAGGRGETQYF. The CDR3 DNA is TGTGCCAGCAGCTTATCACTAGCGGGAGGCCGGGGGGAGACCCAGTACTTC.

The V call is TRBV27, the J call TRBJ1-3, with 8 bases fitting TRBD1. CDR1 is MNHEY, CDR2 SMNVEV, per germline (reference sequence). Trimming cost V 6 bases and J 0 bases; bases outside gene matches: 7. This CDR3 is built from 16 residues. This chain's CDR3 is CASREGQGYSGNTIYF. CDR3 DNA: TGTGCCAGCAGAGAAGGACAGGGCTACTCTGGAAACACCATATATTTT.

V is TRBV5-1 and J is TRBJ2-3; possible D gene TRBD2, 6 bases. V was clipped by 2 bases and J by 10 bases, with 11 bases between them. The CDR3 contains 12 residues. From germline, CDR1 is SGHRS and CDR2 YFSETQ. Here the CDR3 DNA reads TGCGCCAGCAGCTTATCTGGCGGGGCGCAGTATTTT. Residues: CASSLSGGAQYF.

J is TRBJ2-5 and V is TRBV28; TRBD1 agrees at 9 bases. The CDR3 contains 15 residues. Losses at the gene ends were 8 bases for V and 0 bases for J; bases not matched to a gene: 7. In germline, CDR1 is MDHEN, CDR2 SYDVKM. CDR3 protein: CASGAGQGNQETQYF. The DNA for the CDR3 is TGTGCCAGCGGGGCGGGACAGGGAAACCAAGAGACCCAGTACTTC.

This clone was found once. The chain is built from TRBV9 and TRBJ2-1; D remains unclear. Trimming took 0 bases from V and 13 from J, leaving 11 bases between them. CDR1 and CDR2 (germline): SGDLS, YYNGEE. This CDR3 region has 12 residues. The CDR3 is CASSVGAGIQFF. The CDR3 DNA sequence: TGTGCCAGCAGCGTAGGTGCAGGTATCCAGTTCTTC.

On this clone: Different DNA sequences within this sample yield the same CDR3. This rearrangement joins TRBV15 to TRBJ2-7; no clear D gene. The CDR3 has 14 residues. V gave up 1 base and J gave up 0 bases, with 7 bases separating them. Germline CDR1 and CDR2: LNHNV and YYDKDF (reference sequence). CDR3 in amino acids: CATSRGGSSYEQYF. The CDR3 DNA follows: TGTGCCACCAGCAGAGGAGGTAGCTCCTACGAGCAGTACTTC.

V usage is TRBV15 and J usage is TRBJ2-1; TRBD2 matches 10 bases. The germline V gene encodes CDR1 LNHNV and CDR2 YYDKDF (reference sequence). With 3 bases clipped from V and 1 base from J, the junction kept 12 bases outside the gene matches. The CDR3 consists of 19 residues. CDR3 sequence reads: CATSSDGLAAFGSYNEQFF. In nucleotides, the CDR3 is TGTGCCACCAGCAGCGATGGACTAGCGGCCTTTGGGTCCTACAATGAGCAGTTCTTC.

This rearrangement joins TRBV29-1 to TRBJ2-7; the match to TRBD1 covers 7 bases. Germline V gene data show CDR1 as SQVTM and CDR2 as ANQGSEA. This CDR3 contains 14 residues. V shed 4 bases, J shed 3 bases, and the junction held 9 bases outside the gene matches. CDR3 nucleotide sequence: TGCAGCGTTGGAGGGGGCAGCCAGCTCTACGAGCAGTACTTC. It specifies CSVGGGSQLYEQYF.

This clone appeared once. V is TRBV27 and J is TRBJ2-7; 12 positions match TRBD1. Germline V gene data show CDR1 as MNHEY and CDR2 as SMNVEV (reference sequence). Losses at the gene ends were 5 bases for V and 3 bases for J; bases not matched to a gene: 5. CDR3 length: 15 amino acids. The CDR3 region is CASSPGQGAFYEQYF. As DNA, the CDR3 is TGTGCCAGCAGTCCGGGACAGGGGGCGTTCTACGAGCAGTACTTC.

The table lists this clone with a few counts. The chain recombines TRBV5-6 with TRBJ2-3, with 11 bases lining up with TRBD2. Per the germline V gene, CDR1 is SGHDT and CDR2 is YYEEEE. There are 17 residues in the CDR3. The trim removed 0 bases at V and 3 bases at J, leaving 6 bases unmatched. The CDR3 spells CASSLATSGRWTDTQYF. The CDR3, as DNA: TGTGCCAGCAGCTTGGCTACTAGCGGGAGATGGACAGATACGCAGTATTTT.

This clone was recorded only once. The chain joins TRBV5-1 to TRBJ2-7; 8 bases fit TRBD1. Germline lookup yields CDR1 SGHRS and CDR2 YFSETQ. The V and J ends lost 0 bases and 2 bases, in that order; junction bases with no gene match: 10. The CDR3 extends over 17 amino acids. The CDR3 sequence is CASSLEPRGRITYEQYF. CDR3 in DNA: TGCGCCAGCAGCTTGGAACCCAGGGGGCGGATCACCTACGAGCAGTACTTC.

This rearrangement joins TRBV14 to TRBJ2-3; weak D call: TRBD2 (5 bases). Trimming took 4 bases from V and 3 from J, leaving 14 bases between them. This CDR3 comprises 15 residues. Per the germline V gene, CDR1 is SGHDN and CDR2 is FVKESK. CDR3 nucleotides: TGTGCCAGCAGCCCCCCGAGGGAAGGTACAGATACGCAGTATTTT. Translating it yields CASSPPREGTDTQYF.

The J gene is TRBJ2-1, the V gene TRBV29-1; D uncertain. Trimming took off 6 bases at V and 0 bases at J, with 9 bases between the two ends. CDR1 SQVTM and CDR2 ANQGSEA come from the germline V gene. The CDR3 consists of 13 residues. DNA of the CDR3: TGCAGCGTCCGACAAAGCTCCTACAATGAGCAGTTCTTC. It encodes CSVRQSSYNEQFF.

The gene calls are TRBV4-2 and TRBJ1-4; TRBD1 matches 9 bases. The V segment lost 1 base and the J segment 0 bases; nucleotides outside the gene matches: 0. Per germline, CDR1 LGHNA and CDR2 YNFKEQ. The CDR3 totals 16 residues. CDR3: CASSQGTGATNEKLFF. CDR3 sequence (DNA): TGTGCCAGCAGCCAAGGGACAGGGGCAACTAATGAAAAACTGTTTTTT.

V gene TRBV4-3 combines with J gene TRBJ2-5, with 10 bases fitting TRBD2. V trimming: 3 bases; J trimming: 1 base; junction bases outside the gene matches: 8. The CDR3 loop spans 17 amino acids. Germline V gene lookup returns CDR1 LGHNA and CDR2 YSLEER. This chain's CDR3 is CASSQGLSGGLQETQYF. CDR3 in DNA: TGCGCCAGCAGCCAGGGTCTTAGCGGGGGGCTCCAAGAGACCCAGTACTTC.

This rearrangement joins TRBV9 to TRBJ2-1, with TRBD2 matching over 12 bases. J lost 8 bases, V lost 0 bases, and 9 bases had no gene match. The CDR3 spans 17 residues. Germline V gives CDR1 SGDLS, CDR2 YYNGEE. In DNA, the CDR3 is TGTGCCAGCAGCGTAGGGGGCCTAGCGGGAGGGCGGTATGAGCAGTTCTTC. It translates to CASSVGGLAGGRYEQFF.

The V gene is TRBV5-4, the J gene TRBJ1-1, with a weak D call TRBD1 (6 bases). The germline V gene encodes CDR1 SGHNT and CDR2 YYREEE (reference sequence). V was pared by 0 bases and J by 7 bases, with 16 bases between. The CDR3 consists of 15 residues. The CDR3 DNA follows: TGTGCCAGCAGCTTGGGGTCGGGCAGGGGCAGTGAAGCTTTCTTT. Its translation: CASSLGSGRGSEAFF.

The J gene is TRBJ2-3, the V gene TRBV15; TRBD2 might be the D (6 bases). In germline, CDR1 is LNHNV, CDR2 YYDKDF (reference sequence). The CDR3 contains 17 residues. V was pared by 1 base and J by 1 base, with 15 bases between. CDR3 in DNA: TGTGCCACCAGCAGAGTCCCCCAGCGGGTCCGCACAGATACGCAGTATTTT. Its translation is CATSRVPQRVRTDTQYF.

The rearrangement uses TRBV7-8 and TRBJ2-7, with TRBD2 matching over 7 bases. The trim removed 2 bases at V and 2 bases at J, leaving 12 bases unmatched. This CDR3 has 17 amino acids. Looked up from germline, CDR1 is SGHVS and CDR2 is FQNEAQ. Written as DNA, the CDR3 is TGTGCCAGCAGCTTAAGAGGGAGGGACTCCGAAGCCTACGAGCAGTACTTC. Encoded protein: CASSLRGRDSEAYEQYF.

CDR3 sequence reads: CASRRGNEQFF. In DNA, the CDR3 is TGTGCCAGCCGGAGAGGGAATGAGCAGTTCTTC. The chain employs TRBV7-8 and TRBJ2-1; maybe TRBD2 (5 bases). CDR3 size: 11 residues. The V end was cut by 8 bases, the J end by 7 bases, with 9 bases between. In germline, CDR1 is SGHVS, CDR2 FQNEAQ. The variable domain in full, completed from reference TRBV7-8 and TRBJ2-1, reads GAGVSQSPRYKVAKRGQDVALRCDPISGHVSLFWYQQALGQGPEFLTYFQNEAQLDKSGLPSDRFFAERPEGSVSTLKIQRTQQEDSAVYLCASRRGNEQFFGPGTRLTVL.

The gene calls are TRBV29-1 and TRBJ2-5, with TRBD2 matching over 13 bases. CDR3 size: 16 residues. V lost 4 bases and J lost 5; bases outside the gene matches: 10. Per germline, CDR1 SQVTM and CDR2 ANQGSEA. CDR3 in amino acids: CSVGGTSGTLRETQYF. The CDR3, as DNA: TGCAGCGTTGGCGGGACTAGCGGGACTCTACGGGAGACCCAGTACTTC.

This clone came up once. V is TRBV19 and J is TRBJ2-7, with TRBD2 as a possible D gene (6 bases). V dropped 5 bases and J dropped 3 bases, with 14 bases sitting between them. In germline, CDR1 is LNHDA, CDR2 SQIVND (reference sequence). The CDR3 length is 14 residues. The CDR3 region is CASSPRLAHYEQYF. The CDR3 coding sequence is TGTGCCAGTAGTCCCCGCCTAGCGCACTACGAGCAGTACTTC. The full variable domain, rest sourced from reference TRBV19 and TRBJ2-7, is DGGITQSPKYLFRKEGQNVTLSCEQNLNHDAMYWYRQDPGQGLRLIYYSQIVNDFQKGDIAEGYSVSREKKESFPLTVTSAQKNPTAFYLCASSPRLAHYEQYFGPGTRLTVT.

The DNA for the CDR3 is TGTGCCAGCAGCCCCATCGCGGGCCTGGTCGAAAACATTCAGTACTTC. It yields the protein CASSPIAGLVENIQYF. V is TRBV13 and J is TRBJ2-4; perhaps TRBD2 as D (5 bases). This CDR3 is built from 16 residues. Germline lookup yields CDR1 PRHDT and CDR2 FYEKMQ (reference sequence). The germline V and J ends were trimmed by 5 bases and 5 bases, with 19 bases remaining between them.

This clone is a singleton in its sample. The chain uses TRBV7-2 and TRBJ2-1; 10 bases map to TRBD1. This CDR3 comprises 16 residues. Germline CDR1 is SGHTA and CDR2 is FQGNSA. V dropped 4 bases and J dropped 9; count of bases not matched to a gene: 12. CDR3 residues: CASSSHRDRGWGEQFF. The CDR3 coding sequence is TGTGCCAGCAGCTCACATCGGGACAGGGGTTGGGGTGAGCAGTTCTTC.

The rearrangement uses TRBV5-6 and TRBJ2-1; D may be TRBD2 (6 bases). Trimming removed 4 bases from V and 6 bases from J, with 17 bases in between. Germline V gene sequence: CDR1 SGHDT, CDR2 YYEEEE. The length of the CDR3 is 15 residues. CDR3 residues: CASSQGLKRGNEQFF. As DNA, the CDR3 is TGTGCCAGCAGCCAGGGACTTAAACGGGGCAATGAGCAGTTCTTC.

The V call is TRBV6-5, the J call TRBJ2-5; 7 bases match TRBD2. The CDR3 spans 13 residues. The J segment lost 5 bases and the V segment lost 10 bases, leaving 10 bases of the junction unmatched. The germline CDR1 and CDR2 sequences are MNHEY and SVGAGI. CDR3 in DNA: TGTGCCACCTCGGGGGGTAGCGAGGAGACCCAGTACTTC. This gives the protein CATSGGSEETQYF.

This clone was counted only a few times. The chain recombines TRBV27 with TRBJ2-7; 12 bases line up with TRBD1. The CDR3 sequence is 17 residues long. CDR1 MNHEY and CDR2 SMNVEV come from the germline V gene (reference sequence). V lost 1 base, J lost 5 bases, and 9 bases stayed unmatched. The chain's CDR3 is CASSLFPPGQGAHEQYF. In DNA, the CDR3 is TGTGCCAGCAGTTTATTCCCTCCGGGACAGGGGGCCCACGAGCAGTACTTC.

This CDR3 reads CASKDRVSYEQYF. The CDR3 nucleotides read TGTGCCAGTAAAGACAGGGTGAGCTACGAGCAGTACTTC. The chain has TRBV19 and TRBJ2-7; TRBD1 aligns across 7 bases. After removal of 7 bases from V and 3 bases from J, the junction contained 6 bases not matched to a gene. Germline lookup yields CDR1 LNHDA and CDR2 SQIVND (reference sequence). The CDR3 sequence is 13 residues long. Variable domain in full (rest from reference TRBV19 and TRBJ2-7): DGGITQSPKYLFRKEGQNVTLSCEQNLNHDAMYWYRQDPGQGLRLIYYSQIVNDFQKGDIAEGYSVSREKKESFPLTVTSAQKNPTAFYLCASKDRVSYEQYFGPGTRLTVT.

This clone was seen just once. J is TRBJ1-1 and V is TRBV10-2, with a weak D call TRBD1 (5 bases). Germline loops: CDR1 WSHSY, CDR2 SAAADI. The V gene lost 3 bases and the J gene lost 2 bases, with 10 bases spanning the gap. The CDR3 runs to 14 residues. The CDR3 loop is CASSDRGCNTEAFF. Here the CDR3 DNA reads TGCGCCAGCAGTGATAGGGGTTGCAACACTGAAGCTTTCTTT.

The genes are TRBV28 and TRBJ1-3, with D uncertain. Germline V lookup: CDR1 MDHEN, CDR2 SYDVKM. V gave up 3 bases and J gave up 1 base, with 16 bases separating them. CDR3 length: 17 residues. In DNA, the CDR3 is TGTGCCAGCAGTTTTAGTGATCCGGGGAAGTCTGGAAACACCATATATTTT. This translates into CASSFSDPGKSGNTIYF.